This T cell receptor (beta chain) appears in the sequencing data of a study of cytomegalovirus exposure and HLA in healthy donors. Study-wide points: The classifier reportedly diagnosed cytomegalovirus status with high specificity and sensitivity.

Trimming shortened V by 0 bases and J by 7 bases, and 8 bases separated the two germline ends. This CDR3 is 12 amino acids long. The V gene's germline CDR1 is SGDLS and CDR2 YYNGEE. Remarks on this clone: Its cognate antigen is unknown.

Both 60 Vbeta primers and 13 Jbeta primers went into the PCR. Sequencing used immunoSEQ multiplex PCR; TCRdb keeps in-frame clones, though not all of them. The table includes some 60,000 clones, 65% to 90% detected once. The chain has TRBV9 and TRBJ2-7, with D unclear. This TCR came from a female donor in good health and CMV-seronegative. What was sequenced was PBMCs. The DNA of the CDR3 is TGTGCCAGCAGCGTAGCTGAGAATGAGCAGTACTTC. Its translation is CASSVAENEQYF.